Sequencing of this T cell receptor beta chain was carried out in a study of T-cell reconstitution after alpha-beta-depleted transplantation in children. This clonotype was seen repeatedly, ten times or more. The TCRbeta library was prepared with unique molecular identifiers. Via MiXCR, TCRdb re-called the PCR reads, giving one row per CDR3 protein. Here the sample spans tens of thousands of distinct CDR3 sequences, about 7% being singletons. The CDR3 spans 15 residues. CDR1 is SGHTA, CDR2 FQGNSA, per germline. V lost 5 bases and J 0 bases, leaving 12 bases between the germline ends. This TCR was sampled from a human donor who donated a stem cell graft to a child with acute lymphoblastic leukemia. Sequenced material: PBMCs from the stem cell graft donor, taken from the stem cell graft. The gene calls are TRBV7-2 and TRBJ2-3; tentatively, D is TRBD2 (5 bases). The CDR3: CASSPDYQSTDTQYF. The CDR3 DNA follows: TGTGCCAGCAGCCCCGACTACCAGAGCACAGATACGCAGTATTTT.